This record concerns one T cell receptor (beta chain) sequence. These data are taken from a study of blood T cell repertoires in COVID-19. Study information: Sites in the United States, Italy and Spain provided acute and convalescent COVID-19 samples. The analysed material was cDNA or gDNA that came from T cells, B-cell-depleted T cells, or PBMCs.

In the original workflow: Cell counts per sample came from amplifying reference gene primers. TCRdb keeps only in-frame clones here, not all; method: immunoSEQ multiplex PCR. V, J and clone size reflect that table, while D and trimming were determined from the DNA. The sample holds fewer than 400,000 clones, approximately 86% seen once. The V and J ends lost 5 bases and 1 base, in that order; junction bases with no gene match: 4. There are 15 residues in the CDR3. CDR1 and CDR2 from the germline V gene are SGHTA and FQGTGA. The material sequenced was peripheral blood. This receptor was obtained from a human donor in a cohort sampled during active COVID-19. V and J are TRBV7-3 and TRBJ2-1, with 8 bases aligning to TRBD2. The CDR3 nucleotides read TGTGCCAGCAGCCCGGTAGCGGGATCCTACAATGAGCAGTTCTTC. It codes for CASSPVAGSYNEQFF.